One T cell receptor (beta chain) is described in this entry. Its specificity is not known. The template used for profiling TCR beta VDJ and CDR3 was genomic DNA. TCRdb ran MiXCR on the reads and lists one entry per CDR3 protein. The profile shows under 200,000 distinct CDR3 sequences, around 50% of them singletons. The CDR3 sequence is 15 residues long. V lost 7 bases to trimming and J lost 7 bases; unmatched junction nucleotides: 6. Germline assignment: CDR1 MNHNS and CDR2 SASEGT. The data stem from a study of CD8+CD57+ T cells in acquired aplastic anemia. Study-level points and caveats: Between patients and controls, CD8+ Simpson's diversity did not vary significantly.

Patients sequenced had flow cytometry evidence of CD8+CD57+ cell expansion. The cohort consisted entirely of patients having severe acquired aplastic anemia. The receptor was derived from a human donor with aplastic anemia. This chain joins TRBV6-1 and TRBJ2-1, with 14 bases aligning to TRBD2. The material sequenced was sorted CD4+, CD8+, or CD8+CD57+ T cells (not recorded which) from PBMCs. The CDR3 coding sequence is TGTGCCAGCACCTTGGGGACTAGCGGGAGTAATGAGCAGTTCTTC. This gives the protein CASTLGTSGSNEQFF.